This T cell receptor (beta chain) was sequenced for a study of post-analysis software for immune sequencing data. Findings and limits, study-wide: TRBV5-6, TRBV5-1 and TRBV20-1 were among 4 or 5 TRBV segments more frequent in patients than controls. People with multiple sclerosis had a significantly lower normalized Chao1 diversity than controls did.

To note about this clonotype: Its antigen is not identified.

Germline V gives CDR1 SGHVS, CDR2 FQNEAQ. V lost 2 bases and J lost 2; bases outside the gene matches: 4. The CDR3 has 15 residues. Sequencing libraries made from TCR beta cDNA carried unique molecular identifiers. In TCRdb, the PCR reads were re-called with MiXCR into one record per CDR3 protein. The table shows more than 500,000 distinct CDR3 sequences, with 30% to 40% occurring only once. The source is a girl aged 2 to 17 with multiple sclerosis. The chain employs TRBV7-8 and TRBJ2-7; 9 bases fit TRBD2. Sequenced material: blood. CDR3 amino acids: CASSLRLAETYEQYF. CDR3 nucleotide sequence: TGTGCCAGCAGCTTAAGACTAGCGGAGACCTACGAGCAGTACTTC.